The following is a T cell receptor (beta chain) sequence with its context. Antigen: not known. These data belong to a study of OX40 agonist ivuxolimab in advanced cancers. Turning to the study itself: Patients were treated with intravenous ivuxolimab, dosed at 0.01 to 10 mg/kg and infused every 2 weeks. Patients were approximately 80% male with ages roughly 20 to 90, mean about 54.

Study observations and caveats: It was also the case that some nonresponders had low normalized T-cell clonal expansion. Average numbers of expanded clones were greater in CD8+ T cells than in CD4+.

Measured with immunoSEQ multiplex PCR; TCRdb has only the in-frame clones, and not every one. The repertoire includes roughly 97,000 clones, around 85% of them detected once, and around 5.5% sits in the top ten. The CDR3 consists of 14 residues. CDR1 is SGHRS, CDR2 YFSETQ, per germline. Trimming took 2 bases from V and 4 from J, leaving 12 bases between them. The sample here was CD4+ or CD8+ T cells sorted from blood, taken in a trial of the OX40 agonist ivuxolimab. The TCR comes from an adult with an advanced solid tumor such as melanoma, head and neck, liver or kidney cancer. V is TRBV5-1 and J is TRBJ1-1; D call uncertain. CDR3 DNA sequence: TGCGCCAGCAGCTTAGAGTCGGTCGGCACTGAAGCTTTCTTT. Translated: CASSLESVGTEAFF.